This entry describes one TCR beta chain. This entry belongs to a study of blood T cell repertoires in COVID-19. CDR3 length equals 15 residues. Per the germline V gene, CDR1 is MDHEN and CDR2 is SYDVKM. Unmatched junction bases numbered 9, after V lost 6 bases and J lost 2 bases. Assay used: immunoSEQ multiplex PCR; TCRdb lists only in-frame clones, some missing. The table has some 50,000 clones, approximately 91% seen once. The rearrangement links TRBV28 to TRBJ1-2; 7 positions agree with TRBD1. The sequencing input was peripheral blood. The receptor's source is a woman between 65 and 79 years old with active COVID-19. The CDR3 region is CASSYMDRKNYGYTF. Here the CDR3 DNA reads TGTGCCAGCAGCTACATGGACAGGAAGAACTATGGCTACACCTTC.